What follows are 11 T cell receptor beta chains derived from one specimen sequenced in a study of beta chain features in type 1 diabetes. TCRB transcripts that were expressed got sequenced, as all of the isolated RNA had been reverse transcribed. Using immunoSEQ multiplex PCR, the repertoire was profiled, and TCRdb retains in-frame clones only, with some absent. The sample has some 220,000 clones, roughly a tenth seen once. The sequencing sample was made of central memory CD4+ T cells from blood. Receptor source: a young man in good health.

This clone was detected a few times. This sequence joins TRBV9 and TRBJ2-1, with D hard to call. There are 14 residues in the CDR3. Trimming took 0 bases from V and 4 from J, leaving 8 bases between them. Per the germline V gene, CDR1 is SGDLS and CDR2 is YYNGEE. The CDR3 DNA is TGTGCCAGCAGCGTAGCGACCCAGTACAATGAGCAGTTCTTC. Its translation is CASSVATQYNEQFF.

The V gene is TRBV7-2, the J gene TRBJ2-7, with a tentative D call TRBD2 (6 bases). The V gene lost 5 bases and the J gene lost 3 bases, with 14 bases spanning the gap. There are 14 residues in the CDR3. Germline V lookup: CDR1 SGHTA, CDR2 FQGNSA. Here the CDR3 reads CASSQGGAGYEQYF. The DNA of the CDR3 is TGTGCCAGCAGCCAAGGAGGGGCAGGCTACGAGCAGTACTTC.

The chain couples TRBV30 to TRBJ2-3; the match to TRBD2 covers 10 bases. The CDR3 loop spans 14 amino acids. J gave up 4 bases and V 4 bases, and 5 bases lay outside the gene matches. Germline V gene lookup returns CDR1 GTSNPN and CDR2 SVGIG (reference sequence). CDR3 coding DNA: TGTGCCTGGATCCCTAGCGGGAGTTCAGATACGCAGTATTTT. It specifies CAWIPSGSSDTQYF.

This clone appeared many times. The chain recombines TRBV29-1 with TRBJ1-2; D gene uncertain. Germline V gene data show CDR1 as SQVTM and CDR2 as ANQGSEA. The CDR3 sequence is 11 residues long. Trimming took off 7 bases at V and 7 bases at J, with 13 bases between the two ends. The CDR3 loop reads CSGSSGGGYTF. As DNA, the CDR3 is TGCAGCGGTTCCTCGGGAGGTGGCTACACCTTC.

This clone has a handful of counts. The V call is TRBV7-6, the J call TRBJ2-7, with D hard to call. V was trimmed by 5 bases and J by 3 bases, leaving 8 bases between them. The CDR3 is made up of 12 amino acids. CDR1 and CDR2 from the germline V gene are SGHVS and FNYEAQ. CDR3 sequence: CASSEDGYEQYF. The CDR3 DNA follows: TGTGCCAGCAGCGAGGACGGCTACGAGCAGTACTTC.

The CDR3 here is CASPNHLYEQFF. The CDR3 coding sequence is TGTGCCTCGCCAAACCACTTGTATGAGCAGTTCTTC. This chain uses TRBV5-8 with TRBJ2-1; D gene uncertain. V lost 10 bases and J 8 bases, leaving 16 bases between the germline ends. Germline values: CDR1 SGHTS, CDR2 YDEGEE. The CDR3 is 12 amino acids.

This clone was found a few times. The chain uses TRBV7-3 and TRBJ2-5; D might be TRBD2 (6 bases). Germline V gives CDR1 SGHTA, CDR2 FQGTGA. V lost 1 base and J lost 0, with 9 bases in between. The CDR3 has 15 amino acids. The CDR3 reads CASSLRAGYQETQYF. The CDR3 DNA reads as TGTGCCAGCAGCTTAAGGGCGGGGTACCAAGAGACCCAGTACTTC.

V usage is TRBV5-1 and J usage is TRBJ2-5; no firm D call. The CDR3 contains 14 residues. Germline CDR1 and CDR2: SGHRS and YFSETQ. V shed 0 bases and J shed 5 bases, with 11 bases lying between them. The CDR3, as DNA: TGCGCCAGCAGCTTGGCCCTGGGTTACGAGACCCAGTACTTC. Translated, it gives CASSLALGYETQYF.

This clone showed up just a few times. The chain has TRBV7-9 and TRBJ2-2; tentatively, D is TRBD1 or TRBD2 (5 bases each). The CDR3 has 15 residues. From germline, CDR1 is SEHNR and CDR2 FQNEAQ (reference sequence). V was cut by 5 bases and J by 4 bases, with 14 bases left in between. CDR3 coding DNA: TGTGCCAGCAGCAAACGGGCAGGGAGCACCGGGGAGCTGTTTTTT. Translation: CASSKRAGSTGELFF.

This clone was detected only a few times. The J gene is TRBJ2-5, the V gene TRBV15; D tentatively fits TRBD1 or TRBD2 (5 bases each). This CDR3 comprises 15 residues. V lost 1 base and J 7 bases, leaving 16 bases between the germline ends. Germline CDR1 reads LNHNV; CDR2 reads YYDKDF (reference sequence). The DNA for the CDR3 is TGTGCCACCAGCAGAGGGGGGACCGAGGACGGGACCCAGTACTTC. Its protein product is CATSRGGTEDGTQYF. The variable domain in full, with the rest retrieved from reference TRBV15 and TRBJ2-5, is DAMVIQNPRYQVTQFGKPVTLSCSQTLNHNVMYWYQQKSSQAPKLLFHYYDKDFNNEADTPDNFQSRRPNTSFCFLDIRSPGLGDTAMYLCATSRGGTEDGTQYFGPGTRLLVL.

V gene TRBV6-5 combines with J gene TRBJ1-1; D is undetermined. Trimming cost V 8 bases and J 5 bases, with 12 bases left between them. Germline V gives CDR1 MNHEY, CDR2 SVGAGI. This CDR3 has 12 amino acids. CDR3 sequence: CASGQAETEAFF. CDR3 DNA sequence: TGTGCCAGCGGGCAGGCTGAGACTGAAGCTTTCTTT.